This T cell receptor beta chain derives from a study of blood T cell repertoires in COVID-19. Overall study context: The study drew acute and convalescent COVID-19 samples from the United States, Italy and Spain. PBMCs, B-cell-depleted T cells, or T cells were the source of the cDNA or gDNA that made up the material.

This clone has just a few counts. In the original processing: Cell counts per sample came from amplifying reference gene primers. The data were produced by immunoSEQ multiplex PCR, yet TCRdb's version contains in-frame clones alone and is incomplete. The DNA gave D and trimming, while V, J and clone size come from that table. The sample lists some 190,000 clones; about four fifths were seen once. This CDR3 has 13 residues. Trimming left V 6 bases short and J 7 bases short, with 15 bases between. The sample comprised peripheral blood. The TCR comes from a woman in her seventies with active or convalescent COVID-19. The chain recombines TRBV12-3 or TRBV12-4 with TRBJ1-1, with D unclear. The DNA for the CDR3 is TGTGCCAGCAGACTTACGACCCGGGGTGAAGCTTTCTTT. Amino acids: CASRLTTRGEAFF.